A selection of T cell receptor beta chains follows, all from one sample in a study of blood T cells in healthy people across ages. TCRdb passed the 5' RACE reads through MiXCR, listing each CDR3 protein once. This table has 630,000 or so distinct CDR3 sequences, about a third appearing once. Sequencing was carried out using blood. The receptors shown here come from a woman of 80 years or more in good health. The CDR3 runs from the conserved cysteine through the conserved F or W. Each record gives: CDR3 protein, D gene, V gene, J gene. A D gene is named only where the DNA matches it firmly.

cdr3_aa: CASIPRGIRTDTQYF
d_call: NA
v_call: TRBV2
j_call: TRBJ2-3

cdr3_aa: CSARPGQGSAGGYTF
d_call: TRBD1
v_call: TRBV20-1
j_call: TRBJ1-2

cdr3_aa: CASTPGGGEEQYF
d_call: TRBD1
v_call: TRBV12-3/TRBV12-4
j_call: TRBJ2-7

cdr3_aa: CASSVRGGANTGELFF
d_call: NA
v_call: TRBV7-2
j_call: TRBJ2-2

cdr3_aa: CASSSKVEQYF
d_call: NA
v_call: TRBV7-2
j_call: TRBJ2-7

cdr3_aa: CSGRGRGLGNTEAFF
d_call: NA
v_call: TRBV29-1
j_call: TRBJ1-1

cdr3_aa: CASTPTGRKTQYF
d_call: NA
v_call: TRBV28
j_call: TRBJ2-5

cdr3_aa: CATGSNQPQHF
d_call: NA
v_call: TRBV24-1
j_call: TRBJ1-5

cdr3_aa: CASSQHEKLFF
d_call: NA
v_call: TRBV3-1
j_call: TRBJ1-4

cdr3_aa: CASTSILGNTEAFF
d_call: NA
v_call: TRBV6-5
j_call: TRBJ1-1

cdr3_aa: CASSLEPPTYEQYF
d_call: NA
v_call: TRBV5-4
j_call: TRBJ2-7

cdr3_aa: CASIHLSSRDSDSYEQYF
d_call: NA
v_call: TRBV21-1
j_call: TRBJ2-7

cdr3_aa: CASSQDERYNEQFF
d_call: NA
v_call: TRBV4-2
j_call: TRBJ2-1

cdr3_aa: CSVAYGRSYEQYF
d_call: TRBD2
v_call: TRBV20-1
j_call: TRBJ2-7

cdr3_aa: CASSLEALRQFF
d_call: NA
v_call: TRBV5-1
j_call: TRBJ2-1

cdr3_aa: CSVGTGSYGYTF
d_call: TRBD1
v_call: TRBV29-1
j_call: TRBJ1-2

cdr3_aa: CASGFRGRAQETQYF
d_call: NA
v_call: TRBV28
j_call: TRBJ2-5

cdr3_aa: CSAREFGSYNEQFF
d_call: NA
v_call: TRBV20-1
j_call: TRBJ2-1

cdr3_aa: CASSTRQGSHEQYF
d_call: TRBD1
v_call: TRBV6-5
j_call: TRBJ2-7

cdr3_aa: CASSHVRASGANVLTF
d_call: NA
v_call: TRBV3-1
j_call: TRBJ2-6

cdr3_aa: CSALESRNTIYF
d_call: NA
v_call: TRBV20-1
j_call: TRBJ1-3

cdr3_aa: CSARDYLKTGLDGYTF
d_call: TRBD1
v_call: TRBV20-1
j_call: TRBJ1-2

cdr3_aa: CASSLDLGTQYF
d_call: NA
v_call: TRBV7-9
j_call: TRBJ2-5

cdr3_aa: CSVRGGTGAENEQYF
d_call: TRBD1
v_call: TRBV29-1
j_call: TRBJ2-7

cdr3_aa: CASSIGERGSPLHF
d_call: NA
v_call: TRBV19
j_call: TRBJ1-6

cdr3_aa: CSATWDSPRRHTVWRETQYF
d_call: NA
v_call: TRBV20-1
j_call: TRBJ2-5

cdr3_aa: CASSHTRGGGDTQYF
d_call: NA
v_call: TRBV5-1
j_call: TRBJ2-3

cdr3_aa: CSASRLAGGFTDTQYF
d_call: TRBD2
v_call: TRBV20-1
j_call: TRBJ2-3

cdr3_aa: CASSFGLVGGSETQYF
d_call: NA
v_call: TRBV12-3/TRBV12-4
j_call: TRBJ2-5

cdr3_aa: CASSCGGSGGEQFF
d_call: TRBD2
v_call: TRBV5-1
j_call: TRBJ2-1

cdr3_aa: CASSQDPGPSGNTIYF
d_call: NA
v_call: TRBV4-2
j_call: TRBJ1-3